This TCR beta chain stems from a study of beta chain features in type 1 diabetes. Study-wide background: Age and gender were similar between patients and healthy donors, as were cell yields. Study outcomes and limitations: People with Type 1 diabetes carried modestly yet significantly shorter TCRB CDR3s in all four CD4+ subsets. TCRB rearrangement may or may not be influenced by HLA type; here this remained unresolved. PCR might preferentially amplify shorter templates, equally in patients and controls.

Using CD45RO/CCR7/CD25/CD127/CD95/CD27, CD4+ naive, central memory, regulatory and stem cell-like memory cells were sorted. The germline V gene encodes CDR1 GTSNPN and CDR2 SVGIG (reference sequence). The CDR3 has 11 residues. Trimming removed 3 bases from V and 4 bases from J, with 6 bases in between. The entirety of the isolated RNA underwent reverse transcription, so expressed TCRB transcripts were sequenced. Using immunoSEQ multiplex PCR, the repertoire was profiled, and TCRdb retains in-frame clones only, with some absent. The repertoire consists of 300,000 to 400,000 clones, with about 13% occurring once and the leading ten covering roughly 0.016%. In its sample, this clone was seen a few times. Its antigen remains unidentified.

The J gene is TRBJ1-1, the V gene TRBV30; D uncertain. The sequence was obtained from a woman aged 18-29 years with type 1 diabetes. Specimen: naive CD4+ T cells from blood. This CDR3 is CAWRSFTEAFF. The CDR3 DNA reads TGTGCCTGGAGATCATTCACTGAAGCTTTCTTT.